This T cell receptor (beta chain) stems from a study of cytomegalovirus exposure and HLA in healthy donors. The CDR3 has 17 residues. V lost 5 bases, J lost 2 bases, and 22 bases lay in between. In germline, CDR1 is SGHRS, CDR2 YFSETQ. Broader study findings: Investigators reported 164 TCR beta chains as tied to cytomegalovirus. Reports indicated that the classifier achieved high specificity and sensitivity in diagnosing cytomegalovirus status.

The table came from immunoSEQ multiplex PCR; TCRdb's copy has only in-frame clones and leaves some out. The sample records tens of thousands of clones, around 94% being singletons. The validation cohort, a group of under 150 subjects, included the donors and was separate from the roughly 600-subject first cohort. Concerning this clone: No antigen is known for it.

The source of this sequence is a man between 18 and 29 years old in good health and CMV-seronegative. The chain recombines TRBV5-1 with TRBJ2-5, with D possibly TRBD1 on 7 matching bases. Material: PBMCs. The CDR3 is CASSFFGGRDRQETQYF. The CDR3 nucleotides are TGCGCCAGCAGTTTTTTTGGGGGGCGGGACAGACAAGAGACCCAGTACTTC. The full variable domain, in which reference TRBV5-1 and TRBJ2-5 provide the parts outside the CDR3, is KAGVTQTPRYLIKTRGQQVTLSCSPISGHRSVSWYQQTPGQGLQFLFEYFSETQRNKGNFPGRFSGRQFSNSRSEMNVSTLELGDSALYLCASSFFGGRDRQETQYFGPGTRLLVL.